The entry that follows covers one TCR beta chain sequence. Its antigen is not known. Germline CDR1 and CDR2: SGHRS and YFSETQ. V was shortened by 1 base and J by 1 base, with 13 bases between the two germline ends. The CDR3 runs to 16 residues. Both 60 Vbeta primers and 13 Jbeta primers went into the PCR. Only in-frame clones appear in the TCRdb table, and some are missing; sequencing was by immunoSEQ multiplex PCR. The profile shows about 140,000 clones, roughly 73% of them singletons. The data were taken from a study of cytomegalovirus exposure and HLA in healthy donors. Study results and caveats: Being productive about 90% or about 30% of the time was typical of most TCR beta V segments in an earlier analysis. A later analysis found most CMV-associated TCR beta chains apparently HLA-restricted. Confirmation in vitro established that a few CMV-associated chains were specific for CMV antigens.

Sequencing was performed on PBMCs. The sequence came from a female donor in good health and CMV-seronegative. The chain has TRBV5-1 and TRBJ2-3; no clear D. The CDR3 protein is CASSLWSGDGTDTQYF. The CDR3 nucleotides read TGCGCCAGCAGCTTGTGGAGTGGCGACGGCACAGATACGCAGTATTTT. Full variable domain (rest looked up from reference TRBV5-1 and TRBJ2-3): KAGVTQTPRYLIKTRGQQVTLSCSPISGHRSVSWYQQTPGQGLQFLFEYFSETQRNKGNFPGRFSGRQFSNSRSEMNVSTLELGDSALYLCASSLWSGDGTDTQYFGPGTRLTVL.